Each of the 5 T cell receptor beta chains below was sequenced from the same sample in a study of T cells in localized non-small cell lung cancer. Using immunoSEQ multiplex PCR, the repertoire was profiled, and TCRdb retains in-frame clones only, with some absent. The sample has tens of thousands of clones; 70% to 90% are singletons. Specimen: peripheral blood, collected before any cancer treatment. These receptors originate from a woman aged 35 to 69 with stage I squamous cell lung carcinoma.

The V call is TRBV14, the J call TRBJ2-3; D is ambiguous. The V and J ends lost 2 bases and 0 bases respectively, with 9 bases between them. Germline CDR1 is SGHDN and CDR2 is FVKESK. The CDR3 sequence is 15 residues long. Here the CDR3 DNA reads TGTGCCAGCAGCCAACAAGCGCTTAGCACAGATACGCAGTATTTT. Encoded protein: CASSQQALSTDTQYF.

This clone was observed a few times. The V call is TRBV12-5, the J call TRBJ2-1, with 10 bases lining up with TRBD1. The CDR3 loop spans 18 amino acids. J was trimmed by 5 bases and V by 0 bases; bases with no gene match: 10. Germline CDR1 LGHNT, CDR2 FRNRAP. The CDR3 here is CASGLVTGGQGSHNEQFF. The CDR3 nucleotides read TGTGCTAGTGGTTTGGTAACGGGGGGACAGGGGAGTCACAATGAGCAGTTCTTC.

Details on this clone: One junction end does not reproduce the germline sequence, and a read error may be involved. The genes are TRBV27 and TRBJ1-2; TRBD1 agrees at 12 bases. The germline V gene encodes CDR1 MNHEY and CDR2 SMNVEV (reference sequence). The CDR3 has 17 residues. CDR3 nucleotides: TGTGCCAGCAGTATATCCGGGACAGGGGGCGTTTTCTATGGCTACACCTTC. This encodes CASSISGTGGVFYGYTF.

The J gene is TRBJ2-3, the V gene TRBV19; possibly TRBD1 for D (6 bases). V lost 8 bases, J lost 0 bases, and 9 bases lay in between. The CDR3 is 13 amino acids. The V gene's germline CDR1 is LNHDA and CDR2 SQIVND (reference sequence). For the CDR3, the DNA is TGTGCCAGTCGGACAGCTAGCACAGATACGCAGTATTTT. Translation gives CASRTASTDTQYF.

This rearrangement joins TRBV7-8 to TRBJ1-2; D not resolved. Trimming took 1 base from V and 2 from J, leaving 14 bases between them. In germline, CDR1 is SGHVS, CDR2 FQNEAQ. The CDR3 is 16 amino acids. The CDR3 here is CASSLGRSGENYGYTF. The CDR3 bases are TGTGCCAGCAGCTTAGGTCGCTCGGGAGAGAACTATGGCTACACCTTC.